There are a few counts of the clone carrying this TCR beta chain. V lost 7 bases, J lost 5 bases, and 17 bases lay in between. Germline-derived CDR1 and CDR2 are SQVTM and ANQGSEA. CDR3 size: 14 residues. Isolated RNA was reverse transcribed into cDNA used as the sequencing template. Here immunoSEQ multiplex PCR was the method, and the copy in TCRdb shows in-frame clones only, minus some. The sample contains approximately 65,000 clones, around 49% of which appear only once. This specimen belongs to a study of CD8+ T cells in alopecia areata. The material sequenced was CD8+ T cells sorted from blood, taken at week 0. This chain uses TRBV29-1 with TRBJ2-2, with D perhaps matching TRBD2 (6 bases). The source is a human donor with alopecia areata. Written as DNA, the CDR3 is TGCAGCGCCGGGGGTCTAGCGTCAACCGGGGAGCTGTTTTTT. This sequence encodes CSAGGLASTGELFF.